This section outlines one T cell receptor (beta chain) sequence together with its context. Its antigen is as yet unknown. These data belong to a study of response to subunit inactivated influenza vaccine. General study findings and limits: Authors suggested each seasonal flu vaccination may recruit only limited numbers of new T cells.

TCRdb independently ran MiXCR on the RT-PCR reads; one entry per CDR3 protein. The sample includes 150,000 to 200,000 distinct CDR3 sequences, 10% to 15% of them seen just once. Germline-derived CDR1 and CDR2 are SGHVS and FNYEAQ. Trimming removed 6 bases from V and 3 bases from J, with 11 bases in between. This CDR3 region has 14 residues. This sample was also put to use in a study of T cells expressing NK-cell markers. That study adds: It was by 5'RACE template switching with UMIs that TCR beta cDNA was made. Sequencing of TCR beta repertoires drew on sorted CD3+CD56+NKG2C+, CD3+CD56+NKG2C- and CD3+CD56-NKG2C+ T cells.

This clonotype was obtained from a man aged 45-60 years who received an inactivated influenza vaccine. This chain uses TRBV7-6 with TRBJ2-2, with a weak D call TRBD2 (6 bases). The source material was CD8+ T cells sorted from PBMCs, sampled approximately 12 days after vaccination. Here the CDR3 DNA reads TGTGCCAGCAGGAGGGAGGCCCACACCGGGGAGCTGTTTTTT. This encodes CASRREAHTGELFF.